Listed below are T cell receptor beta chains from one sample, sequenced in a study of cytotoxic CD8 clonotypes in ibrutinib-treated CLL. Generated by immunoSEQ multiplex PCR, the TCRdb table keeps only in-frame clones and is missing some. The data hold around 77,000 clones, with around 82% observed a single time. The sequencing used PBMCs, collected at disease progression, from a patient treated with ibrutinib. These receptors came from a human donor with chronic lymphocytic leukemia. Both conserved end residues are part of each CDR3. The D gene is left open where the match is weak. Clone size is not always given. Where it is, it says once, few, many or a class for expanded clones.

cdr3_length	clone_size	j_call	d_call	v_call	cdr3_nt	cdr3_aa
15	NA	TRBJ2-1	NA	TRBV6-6	TGTGCCAGCAGCTCCGGACTCGAAGCAATCAATGAGCAGTTCTTC	CASSSGLEAINEQFF
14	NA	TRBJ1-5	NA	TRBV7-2	TGTGCCAGCAGCTTAGCGGGAAGCAATCAGCCCCAGCATTTT	CASSLAGSNQPQHF
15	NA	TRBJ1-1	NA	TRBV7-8	TGTGCCAGCAGCTTACAACGGGGCTTGATGACTGAAGCTTTCTTT	CASSLQRGLMTEAFF
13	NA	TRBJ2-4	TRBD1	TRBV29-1	TGCAGCGTAGCCGGGACAGGGAAGGACATTCAGTACTTC	CSVAGTGKDIQYF
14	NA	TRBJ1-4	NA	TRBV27	TGTGCCACCAAGTCGAGTCCGGCTTTGGAAAAACTGTTTTTT	CATKSSPALEKLFF
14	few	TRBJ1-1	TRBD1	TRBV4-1	TGCGCCAGCAGCAAACCGGGACAGCTCACTGAAGCTTTCTTT	CASSKPGQLTEAFF
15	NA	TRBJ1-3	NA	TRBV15	TGTGCCACCAGCAGAGAAACGGATTCTGGAAACACCATATATTTT	CATSRETDSGNTIYF
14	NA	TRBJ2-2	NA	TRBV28	TGTGCCAGCAGTTTACCCGGGACTTTCGGGGAGCTGTTTTTT	CASSLPGTFGELFF
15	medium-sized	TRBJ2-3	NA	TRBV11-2	TGTGCCAGCAGCTTAGAACCGATGGCAGCGGATACGCAGTATTTT	CASSLEPMAADTQYF
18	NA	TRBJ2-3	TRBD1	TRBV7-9	TGTGCCAGCAGCTCTCTAGGCTGGGACAGGTCAGACACAGATACGCAGTATTTT	CASSSLGWDRSDTDTQYF
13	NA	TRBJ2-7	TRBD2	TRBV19	TGTGCCACCGGACTAGCGCTGAGCTACGAGCAGTACTTC	CATGLALSYEQYF
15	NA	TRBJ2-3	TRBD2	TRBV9	TGTGCCAGCAGCCTTAGCGGGAGATTCGCAGATACGCAGTATTTT	CASSLSGRFADTQYF
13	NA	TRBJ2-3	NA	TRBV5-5	TGTGCCAGCAGCTTTCAGAGGTCAGGTACGCAGTATTTT	CASSFQRSGTQYF
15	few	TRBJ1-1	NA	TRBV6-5	TGTGCCAGCAGAGCCGTGTGGGGTGTAAAGACTGAAGCTTTCTTT	CASRAVWGVKTEAFF
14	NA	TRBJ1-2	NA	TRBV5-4	TGTGCCAGCAGCTTGGGGAGCAGCGGAGGAGGCTACACCTTC	CASSLGSSGGGYTF
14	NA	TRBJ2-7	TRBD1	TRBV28	TGTGCCAGCAGTGGCGGGACAGGGGGTTACGAGCAGTACTTC	CASSGGTGGYEQYF
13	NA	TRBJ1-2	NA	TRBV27	TGTGCCAGCAGTTGGAACCCTGGCACTGGCTACACCTTC	CASSWNPGTGYTF
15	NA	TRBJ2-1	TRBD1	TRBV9	TGTGCCAGCAGCTTCGGGACAGGGGGCTACAATGAGCAGTTCTTC	CASSFGTGGYNEQFF
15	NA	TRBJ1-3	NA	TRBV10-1	TGCGCCAGCAGTGAAGCCAGCTACTCTGGAAACACCATATATTTT	CASSEASYSGNTIYF
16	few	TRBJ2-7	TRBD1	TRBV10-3	TGTGCCATCAGGGTATCAGTGGAACAGGGGGCCAACGAGCAGTACTTC	CAIRVSVEQGANEQYF
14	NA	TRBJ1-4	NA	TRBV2	TGTGCCAGCAGTGCTGGCTCAACTAATGAAAAACTGTTTTTT	CASSAGSTNEKLFF
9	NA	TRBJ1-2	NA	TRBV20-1	TGCAGTGCCGATTATGGCTACACCTTC	CSADYGYTF
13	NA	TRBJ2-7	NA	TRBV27	TGTGCCAGCAGTTTAGGCCCTTACAGCGAGCAGTACTTC	CASSLGPYSEQYF
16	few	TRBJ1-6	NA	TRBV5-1	TGCGCCAGCAGCCTTCTCCCGGGGGATAGTAATTCACCCCTCCACTTT	CASSLLPGDSNSPLHF
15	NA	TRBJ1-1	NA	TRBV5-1	TGCGCCAGCAGCTTATCGCCAGGGGTGAACACTGAAGCTTTCTTT	CASSLSPGVNTEAFF
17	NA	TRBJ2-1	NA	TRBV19	TGTGCCAGTAGTAGTGGCTGGGCTAGTGGGACCTACAATGAGCAGTTCTTC	CASSSGWASGTYNEQFF
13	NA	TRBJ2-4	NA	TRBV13	TGTGCCAGCAGCTTAGAGGGGGAGGACATTCAGTACTTC	CASSLEGEDIQYF
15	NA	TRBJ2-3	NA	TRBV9	TGTGCCAGCAGCTGGAGGGGCGCGGGGACAGATACGCAGTATTTT	CASSWRGAGTDTQYF
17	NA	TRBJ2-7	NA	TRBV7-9	TGTGCCAGCAGCCGCCCCCCCACGCGCCCTTCCCTGTTCGAGCAGTACTTC	CASSRPPTRPSLFEQYF
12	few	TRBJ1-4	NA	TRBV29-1	TGCAGCGTTCGAGGCAGGGCTGAAAAACTGTTTTTT	CSVRGRAEKLFF
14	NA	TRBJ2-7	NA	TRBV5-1	TGCGCCAGCAGCTTGAGCATTGGGGTCTACGAGCAGTACTTC	CASSLSIGVYEQYF
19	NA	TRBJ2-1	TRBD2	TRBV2	TGTGCCAGCAGTGAAGCGCTTCGCCAACCGGGACTAGCGGGAGGTCTGTTGTTCTTC	CASSEALRQPGLAGGLLFF
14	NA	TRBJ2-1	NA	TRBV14	TGTGCCAGCAGCCAAGACCTTACCTCTACCGAGCAGTTCTTC	CASSQDLTSTEQFF
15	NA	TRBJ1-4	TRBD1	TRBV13	TGTGCCAGCAGCATAAGGACAGGGGTAGGGGAAAAACTGTTTTTT	CASSIRTGVGEKLFF
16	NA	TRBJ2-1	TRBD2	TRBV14	TGTGCCAGCAGCCCCCGCGGGGGTGTGCTCTACAATGAGCAGTTCTTC	CASSPRGGVLYNEQFF
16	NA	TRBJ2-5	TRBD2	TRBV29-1	TGCAGCGTAGTCCGTGGGCTAGCGGGAGGCTCTGAGACCCAGTACTTC	CSVVRGLAGGSETQYF
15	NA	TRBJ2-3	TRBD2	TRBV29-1	TGCAGCGTCCGCCGACTAGCGGGGCGCACAGATACGCAGTATTTT	CSVRRLAGRTDTQYF
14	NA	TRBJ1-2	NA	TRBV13	TGTGCCAGCAGCCGGAGGGACGGTCACTATGGCTACACCTTC	CASSRRDGHYGYTF
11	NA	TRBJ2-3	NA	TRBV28	TGTGCCAGCAGTTTACGGGATACGCAGTATTTT	CASSLRDTQYF
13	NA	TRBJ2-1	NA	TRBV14	TGTGCCAGCAGCCTAGCGACCTACAATGAGCAGTTCTTC	CASSLATYNEQFF
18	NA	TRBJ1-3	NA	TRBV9	TGTGCCAGCAGCGTAGATCTCCGGAGTCCGTCCCCTGGAAACACCATATATTTT	CASSVDLRSPSPGNTIYF
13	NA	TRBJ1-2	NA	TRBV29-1	TGCAGCGTTTCGGAACCCTCTAACTATGGCTACACCTTC	CSVSEPSNYGYTF
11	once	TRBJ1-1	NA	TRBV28	TGTGCCAGCAGTTCGGGACCTGAAGCTTTCTTT	CASSSGPEAFF
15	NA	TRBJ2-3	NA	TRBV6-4	TGTGCCAGCAGTGACCGTGGAGGGCCCACAGATACGCAGTATTTT	CASSDRGGPTDTQYF
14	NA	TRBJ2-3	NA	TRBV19	TGTGCCAGTAGTATTTGGCTTTCCACAGATACGCAGTATTTT	CASSIWLSTDTQYF
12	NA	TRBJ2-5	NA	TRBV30	TGTGCCTGGAGTGTTGTCAGCCCGACCCAGTACTTC	CAWSVVSPTQYF